This T cell receptor (beta chain) was sequenced during a study of shared T cell receptors in the human thymus. Clones were read by immunoSEQ multiplex PCR, and TCRdb kept only the in-frame ones, dropping some. Among approximately 580,000 clones listed, about four fifths were seen once. This clone was observed a handful of times. CDR3 length: 16 amino acids. Germline V lookup: CDR1 MDHEN, CDR2 SYDVKM. Trimming at V came to 6 bases and at J to 3 bases, leaving 10 bases not matched to a gene. These data were likewise used in another study, on human thymus T cells. That study reports: Resections that were taken during corrective heart surgery supplied the thymus tissue.

The V gene is TRBV28, the J gene TRBJ2-2; 7 bases are a match to TRBD1. The origin of this receptor is a boy under two years old with a congenital heart defect. Sequencing was performed on thymocytes. This CDR3 reads CASSTSGGRDTGELFF. The CDR3 nucleotides are TGTGCCAGCAGCACCTCAGGGGGTAGGGACACCGGGGAGCTGTTTTTT. The full variable domain, completed using reference TRBV28 and TRBJ2-2, is DVKVTQSSRYLVKRTGEKVFLECVQDMDHENMFWYRQDPGLGLRLIYFSYDVKMKEKGDIPEGYSVSREKKERFSLILESASTNQTSMYLCASSTSGGRDTGELFFGEGSRLTVL.